A single TCR beta chain is shown here with its context. This sample was taken from a study of cytomegalovirus exposure and HLA in healthy donors. Primers included in the PCR were 60 Vbeta and 13 Jbeta primers. Sequencing used immunoSEQ multiplex PCR; TCRdb keeps in-frame clones, though not all of them. The data show about 140,000 clones, around three quarters seen once. The germline V gene has CDR1 SNHLY and CDR2 FYNNEI. This CDR3 spans 15 amino acids. Deletions cut 7 bases from V and 1 base from J, with 16 bases between. The rearrangement links TRBV2 to TRBJ1-2; D unresolved. Sequenced material: PBMCs. The receptor comes from a woman under 30 in good health and CMV-seropositive. DNA of the CDR3: TGTGCCAGCAAGCGAGGTTCAATCAGTAACTATGGCTACACCTTC. It translates to CASKRGSISNYGYTF.